Included here is one T cell receptor beta chain sequence, with context. What it binds is not known. This specimen comes from a study of regulatory T cells. The primer mix had 52 TRBV and 13 TRBJ primers. Assay used: immunoSEQ multiplex PCR; TCRdb lists only in-frame clones, some missing. Found here are 15,000 to 20,000 clones, 92% of them singletons; the top ten hold over 30%. Study-level points and caveats: Patient CD8+ T cells trended toward lower Shannon entropy than controls. In patients, unique TRB V-J pairs were restricted and V/J usage skewed, especially in Tregs.

This CDR3 has 14 amino acids. Trimming removed 4 bases at V and 2 bases at J, with 11 bases between. CDR1 is SGHDT and CDR2 is YYEEEE in the germline V gene. Sample: CD8+ T cells sorted from blood. The chain recombines TRBV5-6 with TRBJ2-3; D is unresolved. The source of this sequence is a person aged 18 to 30 with CD3G deficiency. The CDR3, as DNA: TGTGCCAGCAGCGACGACGGATACACAGATACGCAGTATTTT. It codes for CASSDDGYTDTQYF. The full variable domain, with the rest looked up from reference TRBV5-6 and TRBJ2-3, is DAGVTQSPTHLIKTRGQQVTLRCSPKSGHDTVSWYQQALGQGPQFIFQYYEEEERQRGNFPDRFSGHQFPNYSSELNVNALLLGDSALYLCASSDDGYTDTQYFGPGTRLTVL.